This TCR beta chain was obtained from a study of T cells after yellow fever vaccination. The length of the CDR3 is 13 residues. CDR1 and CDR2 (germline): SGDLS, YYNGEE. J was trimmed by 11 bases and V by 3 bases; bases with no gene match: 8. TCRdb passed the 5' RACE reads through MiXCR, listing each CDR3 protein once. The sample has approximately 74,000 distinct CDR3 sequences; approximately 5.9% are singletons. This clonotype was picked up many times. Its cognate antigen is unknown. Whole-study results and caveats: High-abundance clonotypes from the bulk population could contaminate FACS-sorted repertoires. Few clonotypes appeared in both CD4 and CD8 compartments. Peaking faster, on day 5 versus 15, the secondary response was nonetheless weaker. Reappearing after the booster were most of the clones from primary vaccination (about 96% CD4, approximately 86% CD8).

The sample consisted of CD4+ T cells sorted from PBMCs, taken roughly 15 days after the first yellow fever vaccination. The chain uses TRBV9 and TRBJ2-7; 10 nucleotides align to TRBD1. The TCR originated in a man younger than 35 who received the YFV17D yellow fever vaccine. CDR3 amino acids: CASSGLVGQGKYF. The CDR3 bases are TGTGCCAGCAGCGGCCTAGTGGGACAGGGGAAGTACTTC. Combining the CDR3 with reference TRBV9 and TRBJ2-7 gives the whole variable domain DSGVTQTPKHLITATGQRVTLRCSPRSGDLSVYWYQQSLDQGLQFLIQYYNGEERAKGNILERFSAQQFPDLHSELNLSSLELGDSALYFCASSGLVGQGKYFGPGTRLTVT.